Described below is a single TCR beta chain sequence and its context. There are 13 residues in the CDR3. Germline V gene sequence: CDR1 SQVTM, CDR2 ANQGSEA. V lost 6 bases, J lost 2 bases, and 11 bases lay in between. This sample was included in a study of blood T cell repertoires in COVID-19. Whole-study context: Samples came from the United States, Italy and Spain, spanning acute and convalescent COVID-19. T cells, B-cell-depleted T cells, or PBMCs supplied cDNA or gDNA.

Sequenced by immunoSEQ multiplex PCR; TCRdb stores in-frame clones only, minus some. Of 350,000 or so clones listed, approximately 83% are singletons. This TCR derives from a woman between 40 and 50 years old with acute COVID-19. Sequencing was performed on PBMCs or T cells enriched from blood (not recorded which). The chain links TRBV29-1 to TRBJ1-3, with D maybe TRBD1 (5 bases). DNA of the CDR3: TGCAGCGTACACCAGGGCGCTGGAAACACCATATATTTT. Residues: CSVHQGAGNTIYF.